There are a few counts of the clone carrying this TCR beta chain. Its cognate antigen is unknown. Preparation of TCR beta libraries was done by quantitative 5'-RACE with molecular barcodes. Each CDR3 protein is one row after TCRdb ran MiXCR on the 5' RACE reads. This sample has around 280,000 distinct CDR3 sequences; 15% to 20% occur once, and the top ten carry about 8.2%. The data originate from a study of CD8 T cells in ankylosing spondylitis. Broader study findings: Peripheral blood held disease-linked clones only at relatively low frequency, and these were CD8+. What appeared characteristic of ankylosing spondylitis blood was a TCR beta motif of fewer than ten highly homologous variants.

The V segment lost 0 bases and the J segment 4 bases; nucleotides outside the gene matches: 9. Per the germline V gene, CDR1 is SGHRS and CDR2 is YFSETQ. The CDR3 covers 16 residues. The receptor was isolated from a male donor with ankylosing spondylitis or in good health (not recorded which). Sequencing was done on a sample of blood, either unsorted or a sorted T cell fraction (not recorded which). The rearrangement links TRBV5-1 to TRBJ2-5; 7 nucleotides align to TRBD2. CDR3 in DNA: TGCGCCAGCAGCTTGGTCCCGCCGGGGAGGGGAGAGACCCAGTACTTC. As protein: CASSLVPPGRGETQYF.